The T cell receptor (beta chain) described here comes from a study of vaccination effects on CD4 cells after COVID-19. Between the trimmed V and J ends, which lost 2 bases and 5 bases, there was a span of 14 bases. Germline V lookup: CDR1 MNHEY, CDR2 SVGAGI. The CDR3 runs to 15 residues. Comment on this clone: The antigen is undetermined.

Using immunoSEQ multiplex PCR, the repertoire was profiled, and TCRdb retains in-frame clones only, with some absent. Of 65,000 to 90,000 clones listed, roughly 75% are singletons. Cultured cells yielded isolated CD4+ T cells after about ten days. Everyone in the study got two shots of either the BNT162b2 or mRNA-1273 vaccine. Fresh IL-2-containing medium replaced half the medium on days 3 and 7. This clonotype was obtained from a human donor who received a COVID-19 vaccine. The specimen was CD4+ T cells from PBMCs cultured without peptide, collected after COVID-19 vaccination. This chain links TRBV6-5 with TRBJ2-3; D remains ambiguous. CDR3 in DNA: TGTGCCAGCAGTTACGGCTCATCTCTCTTAGATACGCAGTATTTT. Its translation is CASSYGSSLLDTQYF.